This T cell receptor beta chain originates from a study of tumor and adjacent non-tumor tissue in lung cancer. About the study: On average, productive TCRbeta reads reached around 4 million per sample.

This sample's RNA came from whole unsorted tissue. The CDR3 contains 16 residues. Deletions cut 7 bases from V and 9 bases from J, with 27 bases between. The germline V gene has CDR1 SGHNT and CDR2 YENEEA. The library came from three nested PCR rounds adapted from ARM-PCR protocols. TCRdb reprocessed the multiplex PCR reads via MiXCR and lists one record per CDR3 protein. The sample has more than 85,000 distinct CDR3 sequences, 75% to 90% seen once. Material for sequencing was lung tumor tissue. The V gene is TRBV11-3, the J gene TRBJ2-5; perhaps TRBD1 as D (5 bases). The origin of this receptor is a man between 70 and 80 years old with non-small cell lung cancer. This CDR3 is CASNPTRVLSSESQYF. DNA of the CDR3: TGTGCCAGCAACCCCACCAGGGTATTATCGAGTGAGTCCCAGTACTTC.